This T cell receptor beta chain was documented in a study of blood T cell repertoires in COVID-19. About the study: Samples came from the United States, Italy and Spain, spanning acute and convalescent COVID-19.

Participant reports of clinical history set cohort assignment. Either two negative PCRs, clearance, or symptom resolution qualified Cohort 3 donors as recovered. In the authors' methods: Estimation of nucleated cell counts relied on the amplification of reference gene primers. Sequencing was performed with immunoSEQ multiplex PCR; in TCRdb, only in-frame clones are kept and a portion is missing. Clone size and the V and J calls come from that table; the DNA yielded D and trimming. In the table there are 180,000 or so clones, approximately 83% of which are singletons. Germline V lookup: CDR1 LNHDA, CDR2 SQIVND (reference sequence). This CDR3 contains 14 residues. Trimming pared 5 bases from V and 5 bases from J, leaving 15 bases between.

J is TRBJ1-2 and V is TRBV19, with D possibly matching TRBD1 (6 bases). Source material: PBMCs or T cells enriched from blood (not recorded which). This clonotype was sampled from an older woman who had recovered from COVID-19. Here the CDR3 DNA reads TGTGCCAGTAGTTCCTGGACAGCCGTTTATGGCTACACCTTC. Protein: CASSSWTAVYGYTF.